Listed below are T cell receptor beta chains from one sample, sequenced in a study of molecular identifiers for immune sequencing clone quantification. Using its own MiXCR run on the PCR reads, TCRdb lists one record per CDR3 protein. The sample lists 400,000 to 600,000 distinct CDR3 sequences, about a fifth occurring once. The specimen was naive CD8+ T cells from blood, with Jurkat cell RNA spiked in. These receptors were obtained from a human donor in good health. Some libraries in this study had Jurkat cell RNA spiked in. Each CDR3 is given with its conserved first and last residue. The D gene is left open where the match is weak. Size is stated for part of the rows, as once, few or many counts, or as a class when the clone is expanded.

TRBV7-2	TRBD2	TRBJ2-7	few	TGTGCCAGCAGCTCCGATACTAGCGGGAGTCTATACGAGCAGTACTTC	CASSSDTSGSLYEQYF
TRBV20-1	TRBD2	TRBJ2-1	many	TGCAGTGCTACCGGGACTAGCGACGTCTACAATGAGCAGTTCTTC	CSATGTSDVYNEQFF
TRBV13	TRBD1	TRBJ2-2	many	TGTGCCAGCAGCTTAGAGGGGGCATCCGCCGGGGAGCTGTTTTTT	CASSLEGASAGELFF
TRBV5-1	TRBD1	TRBJ2-1	many	TGCGCCAGCAGCGACGCCTCCGGGACAGTAAACAATGAGCAGTTCTTC	CASSDASGTVNNEQFF
TRBV27	-	TRBJ1-5	many	TGTGCCAGCAGTTTACAGGGTCCCAATCAGCCCCAGCATTTT	CASSLQGPNQPQHF
TRBV28	-	TRBJ2-7	many	TGTGCCAGCAGTTTCCCACAGGGTTCCGCTTGGTACGAGCAGTACTTC	CASSFPQGSAWYEQYF
TRBV9	-	TRBJ2-7	-	TGTGCCAGCAGCGCTGATCACGGGTATACCTACGAGCAGTACTTC	CASSADHGYTYEQYF
TRBV28	TRBD2	TRBJ2-7	few	TGTGCCAGCAGTTTAAGACTAGCGGGAGCGGGGGAGCAGTACTTC	CASSLRLAGAGEQYF
TRBV6-2/TRBV6-3	-	TRBJ2-5	-	TGTGCCAGCAGCCCCGGGGGCGGGAGTCAGACCCAGTACTTC	CASSPGGGSQTQYF
TRBV7-9	TRBD2	TRBJ2-7	many	TGTGCCAGCAGCCCGCGACTAGCGGGGGAGCACGAGCAGTACTTC	CASSPRLAGEHEQYF
TRBV3-1	TRBD2	TRBJ2-7	-	TGTGCCAGCAGCCCTTCCGAACTAGCGGGAGGGCCCTACGAGCAGTACTTC	CASSPSELAGGPYEQYF
TRBV12-3/TRBV12-4	-	TRBJ1-1	many	TGTGCCAGCGGGAGGGTGAACACTGAAGCTTTCTTT	CASGRVNTEAFF
TRBV4-2	-	TRBJ2-6	many	TGTGCCAGCAGCCAACGGCATGGGCGGGGCTCTGGGGCCAACGTCCTGACTTTC	CASSQRHGRGSGANVLTF
TRBV5-4	TRBD2	TRBJ2-3	many	TGTGCCAGCAGCTTGTTACTAGCGGGAGTCAAACATACGCAGTATTTT	CASSLLLAGVKHTQYF
TRBV19	-	TRBJ1-1	few	TGTGCCAGTAGTATGATGTACGACGGGGGCACTGAAGCTTTCTTT	CASSMMYDGGTEAFF
TRBV12-3/TRBV12-4	TRBD1	TRBJ2-3	many	TGTGCCAGCAGTGACAGGGATAGAAGCTCAGATACGCAGTATTTT	CASSDRDRSSDTQYF
TRBV20-1	-	TRBJ2-7	-	TGCAGTGCTAGAGATTCTTTCAGGGGCTCCATATCCTACGAGCAGTACTTC	CSARDSFRGSISYEQYF
TRBV15	-	TRBJ1-1	-	TGTGCCACCAGCAGAGATTTCCCCCTTGGAGCTTTCTTT	CATSRDFPLGAFF
TRBV29-1	-	TRBJ2-2	many	TGCAGCGTTGAAATTCCCGGGTCTCCACTCACCGGGGAGCTGTTTTTT	CSVEIPGSPLTGELFF
TRBV6-5	TRBD2	TRBJ2-1	-	TGTGCCAGCAGTTACCACCCGGCGGGGGAGAAGTTCTTC	CASSYHPAGEKFF
TRBV29-1	-	TRBJ2-2	many	TGCAGCGTTGGGGGACAACGGACCGGGGAGCTGTTTTTT	CSVGGQRTGELFF
TRBV6-6	-	TRBJ2-3	-	TGTGCCAGCAGGGAGTGGGACACTTACACAGATACGCAGTATTTT	CASREWDTYTDTQYF
TRBV13	-	TRBJ2-5	few	TGTGCCAGCAGCTCCCCAGACCGACAGACCCAGTACTTC	CASSSPDRQTQYF
TRBV5-3	TRBD2	TRBJ2-1	-	TGTGCCAGCCCTTTAGCGGGAGGTGAGCAGTTCTTC	CASPLAGGEQFF
TRBV4-3	-	TRBJ1-2	-	TGCGCCAGCAGCCACCCAAATACCAAGACTAACTATGGCTACACCTTC	CASSHPNTKTNYGYTF
TRBV27	TRBD1	TRBJ2-5	few	TGTGCCAGCAGTTTAGCCCCGACAGGGCTACAAGAGACCCAGTACTTC	CASSLAPTGLQETQYF
TRBV6-2/TRBV6-3	TRBD1	TRBJ1-5	few	TGTGCCAGCAGTTACGTGGTCGGGACAGGGGTCGGGCAGCCCCAGCATTTT	CASSYVVGTGVGQPQHF
TRBV7-9	TRBD2	TRBJ2-2	-	TGTGCCAGCAGCTTAGTCACGACTAGCTCAGCCGGGGAGCTGTTTTTT	CASSLVTTSSAGELFF
TRBV7-9	-	TRBJ2-3	many	TGTGCCAGCAGCAAAAGGACTACATACACAGATACGCAGTATTTT	CASSKRTTYTDTQYF
TRBV28	-	TRBJ1-4	many	TGTGCCAGCAGTTTTGTGGGGCCTAATGAAAAACTGTTTTTT	CASSFVGPNEKLFF
TRBV11-2	TRBD1	TRBJ2-5	many	TGTGCCAGCAGCCCCTCTGGACAGGCCCAAGAGACCCAGTACTTC	CASSPSGQAQETQYF
TRBV27	-	TRBJ2-7	many	TGTGCCAGCAGTTTGGGGACGCTTACTCACGAGCAGTACTTC	CASSLGTLTHEQYF
TRBV4-3	-	TRBJ1-1	few	TGCGCCAGCAGCCAACGAGACTGGGACGGGGACACTGAAGCTTTCTTT	CASSQRDWDGDTEAFF
TRBV30	-	TRBJ1-2	-	TGTGCCCGGAGTGTACCCGATAACTATGGCTACACCTTC	CARSVPDNYGYTF
TRBV9	-	TRBJ2-5	-	TGTGCCAGCAGCGTAGGGGGCGGTACGGGGGAGACCCAGTACTTC	CASSVGGGTGETQYF
TRBV25-1	TRBD2	TRBJ2-5	-	TGTGCCAGCAGTGAATACCTAGCGGGGCAAGAGACCCAGTACTTC	CASSEYLAGQETQYF
TRBV7-2	-	TRBJ2-5	few	TGTGCCAGCAGCACCCTCCCCCTAGCGCCCGCTCAAGAGACCCAGTACTTC	CASSTLPLAPAQETQYF
TRBV19	-	TRBJ2-1	few	TGTGCCACCTGGTCTGCCTACAATGAGCAGTTCTTC	CATWSAYNEQFF
TRBV4-3	-	TRBJ2-3	few	TGCGCCAGCAGCCAAGATAGCGACACAGATACGCAGTATTTT	CASSQDSDTDTQYF
TRBV5-6	-	TRBJ2-7	few	TGTGCCAGCAGCTACGGACGTGGCGAGCAGTACTTC	CASSYGRGEQYF
TRBV4-1	-	TRBJ1-1	many	TGCGCCAGCAGCCCTCAAGGGCCCCTGGTTCGTGAAGCTTTCTTT	CASSPQGPLVREAFF
TRBV5-1	TRBD2	TRBJ2-7	-	TGCGCCTGCAGCGGGGGGGCCAGAGGTGAGCAGTACTTC	CACSGGARGEQYF
TRBV7-9	-	TRBJ2-7	few	TGTGCCAGCAGCTCCCCCGCGGGGAACCCTAGGGAGCAGTACTTC	CASSSPAGNPREQYF
TRBV6-5	-	TRBJ2-7	many	TGTGCCAGCAGTGTGGACGGGGGCTACGAGCAGTACTTC	CASSVDGGYEQYF
TRBV6-5	TRBD2	TRBJ2-2	many	TGTGCCAGCAGCCCCACCGGACTAGCGGGTATGAACACCGGGGAGCTGTTTTTT	CASSPTGLAGMNTGELFF
TRBV6-5	-	TRBJ1-3	few	TGTGCCAGCAGTTACGAGCCGACAGGCGCGACTCCCTCTGGAAACACCATATATTTT	CASSYEPTGATPSGNTIYF
TRBV12-5	-	TRBJ1-1	-	TGTGCTAGTGGTTTGGTAGTCTGGGAGGGCAGGGGCTACACTGAAGCTTTCTTT	CASGLVVWEGRGYTEAFF
TRBV12-3/TRBV12-4	-	TRBJ1-1	many	TGTGCCAGCAGTTTCTTGGGGACTGAAGCTTTCTTT	CASSFLGTEAFF
TRBV5-4	-	TRBJ1-2	-	TGTGCCAGCAGCTTGGAGGCGGGAACGAGGGGCTACACCTTC	CASSLEAGTRGYTF
TRBV7-8	-	TRBJ1-4	many	TGTGCCAGCAGCTTGCCTGAGGGGAATAATGAAAAACTGTTTTTT	CASSLPEGNNEKLFF